The entry below gives a single TCR beta chain sequence along with its context. The data originate from a study of blood T cell repertoires in COVID-19. Here immunoSEQ multiplex PCR was the method, and the copy in TCRdb shows in-frame clones only, minus some. The sample carries 60,000 to 70,000 clones, 84% recorded once. The receptor comes from a man aged 50 to 60 with active COVID-19. The sequencing sample was made of peripheral blood.

CDR3 sequence (DNA): TGCGCCAGCAGCCAAGATGAGTGGGAGGGGTCCGAGCAGTACTTC. Residues: CASSQDEWEGSEQYF. V is TRBV4-1 and J is TRBJ2-7; 7 nucleotides line up with TRBD2. V was pared by 0 bases and J by 6 bases, with 8 bases of the junction left unmatched. Germline CDR1 is MGHRA and CDR2 is YSYEKL. There are 15 residues in the CDR3.